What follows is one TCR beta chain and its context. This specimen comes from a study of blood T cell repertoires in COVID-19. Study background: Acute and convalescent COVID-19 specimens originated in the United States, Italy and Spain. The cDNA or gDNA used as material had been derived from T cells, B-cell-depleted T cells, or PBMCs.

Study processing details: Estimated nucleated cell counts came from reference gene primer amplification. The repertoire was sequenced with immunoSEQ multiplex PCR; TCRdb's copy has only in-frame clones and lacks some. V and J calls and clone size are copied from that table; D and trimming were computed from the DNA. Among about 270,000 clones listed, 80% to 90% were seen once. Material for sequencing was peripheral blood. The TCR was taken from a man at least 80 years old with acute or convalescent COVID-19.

CDR3 protein: CAWSARRRGNTEAFF. The CDR3 DNA is TGTGCCTGGAGCGCCAGACGACGGGGGAACACTGAAGCTTTCTTT. The chain joins TRBV30 to TRBJ1-1; D not certain. In germline, CDR1 is GTSNPN, CDR2 SVGIG (reference sequence). The V and J ends lost 3 bases and 1 base respectively, with 15 bases between them. The CDR3 contains 15 residues. Full variable domain (missing parts from reference TRBV30 and TRBJ1-1): SQTIHQWPATLVQPVGSPLSLECTVEGTSNPNLYWYRQAAGRGLQLLFYSVGIGQISSEVPQNLSASRPQDRQFILSSKKLLLSDSGFYLCAWSARRRGNTEAFFGQGTRLTVV.